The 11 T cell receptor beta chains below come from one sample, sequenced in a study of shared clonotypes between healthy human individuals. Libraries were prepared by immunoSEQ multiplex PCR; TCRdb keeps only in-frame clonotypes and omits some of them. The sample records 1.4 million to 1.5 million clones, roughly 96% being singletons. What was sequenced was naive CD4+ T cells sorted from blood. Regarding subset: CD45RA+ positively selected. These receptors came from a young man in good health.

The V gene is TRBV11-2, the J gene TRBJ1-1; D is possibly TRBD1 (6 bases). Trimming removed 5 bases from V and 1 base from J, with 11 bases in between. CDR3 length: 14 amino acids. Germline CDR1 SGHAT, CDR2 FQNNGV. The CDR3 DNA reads TGTGCCAGCAGCCGACGGACAGAGAACACTGAAGCTTTCTTT. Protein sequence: CASSRRTENTEAFF.

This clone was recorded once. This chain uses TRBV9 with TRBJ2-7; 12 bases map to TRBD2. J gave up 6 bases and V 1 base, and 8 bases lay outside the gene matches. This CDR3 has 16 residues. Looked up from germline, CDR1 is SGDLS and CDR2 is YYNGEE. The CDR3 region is CASSVLAGGPIREQYF. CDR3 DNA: TGTGCCAGCAGCGTACTAGCGGGAGGGCCTATCCGCGAGCAGTACTTC.

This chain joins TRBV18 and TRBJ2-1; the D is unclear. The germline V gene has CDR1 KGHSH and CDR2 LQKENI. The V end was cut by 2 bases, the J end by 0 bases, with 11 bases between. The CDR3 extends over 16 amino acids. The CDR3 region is CASSPGSASSYNEQFF. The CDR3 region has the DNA TGTGCCAGCTCACCAGGGTCCGCGAGCTCCTACAATGAGCAGTTCTTC.

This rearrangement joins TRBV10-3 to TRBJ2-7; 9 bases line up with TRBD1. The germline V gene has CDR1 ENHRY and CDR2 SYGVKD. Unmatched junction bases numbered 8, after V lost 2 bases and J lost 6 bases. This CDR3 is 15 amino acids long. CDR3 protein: CAISERGTGSFEQYF. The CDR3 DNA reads TGTGCCATCAGTGAGAGGGGGACAGGGTCGTTCGAGCAGTACTTC.

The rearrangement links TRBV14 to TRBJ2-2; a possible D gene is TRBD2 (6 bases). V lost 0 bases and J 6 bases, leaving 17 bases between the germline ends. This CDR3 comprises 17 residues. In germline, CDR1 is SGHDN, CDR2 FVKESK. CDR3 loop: CASSQERGFGGAGELFF. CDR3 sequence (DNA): TGTGCCAGCAGCCAAGAACGGGGGTTCGGCGGCGCCGGGGAGCTGTTTTTT.

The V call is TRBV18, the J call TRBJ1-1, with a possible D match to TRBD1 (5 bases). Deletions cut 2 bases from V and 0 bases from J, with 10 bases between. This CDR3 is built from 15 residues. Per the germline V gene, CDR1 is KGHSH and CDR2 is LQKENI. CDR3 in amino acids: CASSPFGGMNTEAFF. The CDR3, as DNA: TGTGCCAGCTCACCATTTGGGGGTATGAACACTGAAGCTTTCTTT.

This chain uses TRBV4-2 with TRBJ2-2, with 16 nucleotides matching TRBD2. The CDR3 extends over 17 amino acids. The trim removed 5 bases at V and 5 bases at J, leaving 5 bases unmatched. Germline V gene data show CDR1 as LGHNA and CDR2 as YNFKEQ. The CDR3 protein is CASSGTSGRVTTGELFF. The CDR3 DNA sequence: TGTGCCAGCAGCGGGACTAGCGGGAGGGTTACTACCGGGGAGCTGTTTTTT.

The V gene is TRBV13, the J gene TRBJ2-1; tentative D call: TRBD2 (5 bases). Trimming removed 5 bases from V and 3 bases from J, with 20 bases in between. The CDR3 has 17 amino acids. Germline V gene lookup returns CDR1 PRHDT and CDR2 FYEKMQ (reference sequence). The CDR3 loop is CASSPRGVSPLYNEQFF. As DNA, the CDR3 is TGTGCCAGCAGCCCCCGGGGAGTCAGCCCACTCTACAATGAGCAGTTCTTC.

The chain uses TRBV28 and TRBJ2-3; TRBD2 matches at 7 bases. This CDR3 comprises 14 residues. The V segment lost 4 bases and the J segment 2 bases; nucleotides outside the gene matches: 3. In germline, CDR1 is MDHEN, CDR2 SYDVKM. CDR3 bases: TGTGCCAGCAGTTCGGGAGGTCCCACAGATACGCAGTATTTT. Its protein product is CASSSGGPTDTQYF.

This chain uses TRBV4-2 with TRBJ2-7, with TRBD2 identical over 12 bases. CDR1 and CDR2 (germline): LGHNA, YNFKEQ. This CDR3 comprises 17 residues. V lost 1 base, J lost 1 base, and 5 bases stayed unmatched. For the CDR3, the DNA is TGTGCCAGCAGCCAAGCACCTAGCGGGAGGGCTTCCTACGAGCAGTACTTC. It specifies CASSQAPSGRASYEQYF.

The CDR3 is CASSIRDSPSGAKNIQYF. DNA of the CDR3: TGTGCCAGTAGTATTCGGGACAGCCCGAGCGGAGCCAAAAACATTCAGTACTTC. This chain uses TRBV19 with TRBJ2-4, with TRBD1 matching over 7 bases. The CDR3 is 18 amino acids. Germline V gene lookup returns CDR1 LNHDA and CDR2 SQIVND (reference sequence). V lost 3 bases and J lost 0; bases outside the gene matches: 11.